This T cell receptor beta chain was identified in a study of T cell changes during pregnancy in multiple sclerosis. The CDR3 covers 16 residues. In germline, CDR1 is LNHDA, CDR2 SQIVND (reference sequence). Trimming took 3 bases from V and 5 from J; bases not matched to a gene: 3. The protocol was immunoSEQ multiplex PCR, while the TCRdb copy is restricted to in-frame clones and leaves out a portion. The sample includes tens of thousands of clones, approximately 91% of them seen just once. The sequence was obtained from a female donor in good health, enrolled as a control in a pregnancy study. This chain links TRBV19 with TRBJ2-2; 13 nucleotides align to TRBD2. The specimen comprised CD4+ T cells from peripheral blood mononuclear cells, sampled after pregnancy. This CDR3 reads CASSIQTSGRTGELFF. The CDR3 nucleotides read TGTGCCAGTAGTATCCAGACTAGCGGGAGGACCGGGGAGCTGTTTTTT.